This TCR beta chain was obtained from a study of shared clonotypes between healthy human individuals. The quantity of DNA used in unsorted PBMC replicate PCRs was around 0.3 ug, corresponding to some 31,000 T cell genomes. Here immunoSEQ multiplex PCR was the method, and the copy in TCRdb shows in-frame clones only, minus some. This sample has approximately 500,000 clones, with roughly 80% found just once. Points from the study as a whole: Clonotype sharing among donors was expected to depend on sequencing depth. Sampling covered blood only; tissue repertoires likely differ.

The V gene end was trimmed by 6 bases and the J gene end by 4 bases; junction bases not matched to a gene: 16. The CDR3 is 17 amino acids. Germline V gene sequence: CDR1 MDHEN, CDR2 SYDVKM. Turning to this clone: Its target is unknown. A far larger clone is one nucleotide away, so this likely arose from a read error.

Genomic DNA for unsorted samples, which was extracted with the QIAamp DNA Blood Mini kit, came from some 100 million PBMCs. The chain uses TRBV28 and TRBJ2-3; TRBD2 matches at 7 bases. This clonotype was obtained from a woman aged 35 to 49 in good health. Some clones in this sample may be carry-over from other donors' samples. Sequencing input: PBMCs. CDR3 in amino acids: CASRTWGGRGGADTQYF. DNA for the CDR3: TGTGCCAGCAGAACGTGGGGAGGGAGAGGAGGCGCAGATACGCAGTATTTT.